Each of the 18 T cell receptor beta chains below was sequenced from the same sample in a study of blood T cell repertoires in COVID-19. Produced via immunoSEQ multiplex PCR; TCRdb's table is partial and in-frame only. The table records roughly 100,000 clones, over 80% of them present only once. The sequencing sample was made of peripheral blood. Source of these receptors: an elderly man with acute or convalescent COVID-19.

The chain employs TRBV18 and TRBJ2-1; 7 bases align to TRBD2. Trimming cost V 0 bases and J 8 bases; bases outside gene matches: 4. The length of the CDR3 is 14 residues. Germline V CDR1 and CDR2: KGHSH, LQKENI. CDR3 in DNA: TGTGCCAGCTCACCACCAACTAGCGTCCATGAGCAGTTCTTC. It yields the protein CASSPPTSVHEQFF.

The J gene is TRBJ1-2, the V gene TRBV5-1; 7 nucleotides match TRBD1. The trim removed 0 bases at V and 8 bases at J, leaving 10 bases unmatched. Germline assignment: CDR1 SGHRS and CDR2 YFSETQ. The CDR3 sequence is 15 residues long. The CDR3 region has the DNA TGCGCCAGCAGCTTGGAAGCAGGGGGGAGAAAAGGCTACACCTTC. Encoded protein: CASSLEAGGRKGYTF.

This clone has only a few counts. The CDR3 DNA reads as TGTGCCAGTAGTAAGGTATCGGGGGCCTACGAGCAGTACTTC. It encodes CASSKVSGAYEQYF. V usage is TRBV19 and J usage is TRBJ2-7; maybe TRBD2 (6 bases). This CDR3 comprises 14 residues. The V end was cut by 4 bases, the J end by 2 bases, with 12 bases between. Germline values: CDR1 LNHDA, CDR2 SQIVND (reference sequence).

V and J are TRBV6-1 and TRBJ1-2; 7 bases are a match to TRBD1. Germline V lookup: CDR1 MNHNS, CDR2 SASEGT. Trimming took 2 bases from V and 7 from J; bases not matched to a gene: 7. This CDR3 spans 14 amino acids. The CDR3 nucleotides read TGTGCCAGCAGTGAACGCACAGGGGTTATTGGCTACACCTTC. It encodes CASSERTGVIGYTF.

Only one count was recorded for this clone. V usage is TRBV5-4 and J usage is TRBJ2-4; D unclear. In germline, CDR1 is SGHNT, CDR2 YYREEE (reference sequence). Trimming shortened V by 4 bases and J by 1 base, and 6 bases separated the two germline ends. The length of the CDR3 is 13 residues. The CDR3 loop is CASSTTAKNIQYF. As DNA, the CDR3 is TGTGCCAGCAGCACAACGGCCAAAAACATTCAGTACTTC.

The CDR3 DNA follows: TGTGCCAGCAGCCAAGATGGTACAGGTTTGGGTTCACCCCTCCACTTT. Its protein is CASSQDGTGLGSPLHF. The rearrangement uses TRBV3-1 (or the pseudogene TRBV3-2) and TRBJ1-6; D may be TRBD1 (5 bases). The CDR3 extends over 16 amino acids. V was shortened by 0 bases and J by 9 bases, with 15 bases between the two germline ends. Germline loops: CDR1 LGHDT, CDR2 YNNKEL (reference sequence).

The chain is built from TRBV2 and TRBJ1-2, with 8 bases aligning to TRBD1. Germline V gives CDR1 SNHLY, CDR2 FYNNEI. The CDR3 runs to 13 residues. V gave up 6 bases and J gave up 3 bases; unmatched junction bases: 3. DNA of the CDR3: TGTGCCAGCAGGGCAGGGGGCGACTATGGCTACACCTTC. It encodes CASRAGGDYGYTF.

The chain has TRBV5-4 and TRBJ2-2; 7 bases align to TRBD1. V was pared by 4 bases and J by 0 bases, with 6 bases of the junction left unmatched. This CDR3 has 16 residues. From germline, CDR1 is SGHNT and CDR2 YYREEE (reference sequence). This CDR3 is CASSPGTAPNTGELFF. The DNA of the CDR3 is TGTGCCAGCAGCCCGGGGACAGCCCCGAACACCGGGGAGCTGTTTTTT.

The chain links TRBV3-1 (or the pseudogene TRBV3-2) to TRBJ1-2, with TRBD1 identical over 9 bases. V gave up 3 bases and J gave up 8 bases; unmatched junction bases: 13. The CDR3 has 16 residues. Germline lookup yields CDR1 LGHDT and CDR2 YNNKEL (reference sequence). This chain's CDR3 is CASSHGQGQGPRGYTF. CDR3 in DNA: TGTGCCAGCAGCCACGGTCAGGGACAGGGCCCTCGAGGCTACACCTTC.

CDR3 DNA: TGTGCCAGCAGCTTAATTCCAGGAGAGACCCAGTACTTC. It translates to CASSLIPGETQYF. The chain couples TRBV7-3 to TRBJ2-5; unclear D gene. Germline-derived CDR1 and CDR2 are SGHTA and FQGTGA. The CDR3 has 13 amino acids. Trimming removed 1 base from V and 4 bases from J, with 7 bases in between.

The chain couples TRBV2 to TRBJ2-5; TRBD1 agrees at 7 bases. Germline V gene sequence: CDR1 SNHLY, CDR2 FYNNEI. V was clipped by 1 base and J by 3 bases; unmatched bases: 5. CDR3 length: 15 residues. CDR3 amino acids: CASSEVLGQKETQYF. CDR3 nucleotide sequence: TGTGCCAGCAGTGAAGTTTTGGGACAGAAAGAGACCCAGTACTTC.

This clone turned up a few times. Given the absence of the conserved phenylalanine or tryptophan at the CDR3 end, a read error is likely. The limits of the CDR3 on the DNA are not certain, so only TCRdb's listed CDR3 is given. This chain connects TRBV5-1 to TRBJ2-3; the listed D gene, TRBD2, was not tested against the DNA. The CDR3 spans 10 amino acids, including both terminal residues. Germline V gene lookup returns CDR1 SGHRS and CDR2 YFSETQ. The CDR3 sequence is CASSSSREPG.

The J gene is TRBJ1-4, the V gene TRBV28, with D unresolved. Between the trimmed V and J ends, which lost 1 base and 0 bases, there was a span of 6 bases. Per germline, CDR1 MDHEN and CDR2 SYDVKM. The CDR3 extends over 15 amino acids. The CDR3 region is CASSLYGATNEKLFF. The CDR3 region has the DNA TGTGCCAGCAGTTTATACGGGGCAACTAATGAAAAACTGTTTTTT.

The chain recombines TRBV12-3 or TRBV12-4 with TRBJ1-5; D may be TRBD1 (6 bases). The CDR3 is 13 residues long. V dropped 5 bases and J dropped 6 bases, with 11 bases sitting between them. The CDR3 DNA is TGTGCCAGCAGTATTACAGGGCTTCAGCCCCAGCATTTT. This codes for CASSITGLQPQHF.

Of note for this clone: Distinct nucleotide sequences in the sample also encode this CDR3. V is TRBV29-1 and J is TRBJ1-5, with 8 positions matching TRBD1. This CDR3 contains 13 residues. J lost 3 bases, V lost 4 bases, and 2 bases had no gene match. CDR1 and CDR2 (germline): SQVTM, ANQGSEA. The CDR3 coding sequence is TGCAGCGTTGGGACAGGGACCAATCAGCCCCAGCATTTT. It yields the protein CSVGTGTNQPQHF.

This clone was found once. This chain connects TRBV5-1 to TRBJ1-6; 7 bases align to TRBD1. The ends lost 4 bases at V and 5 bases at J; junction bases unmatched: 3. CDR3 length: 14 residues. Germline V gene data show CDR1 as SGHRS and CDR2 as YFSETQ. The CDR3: CASSRTGDNSPLHF. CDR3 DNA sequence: TGCGCCAGCAGCCGAACAGGGGATAATTCACCCCTCCACTTT.

CDR3 coding DNA: TGTGCCAGCAGCTTTGGGACTAGCGGGGAAGAGACCCAGTACTTC. This translates into CASSFGTSGEETQYF. This chain joins TRBV6-2 or TRBV6-3 and TRBJ2-5, with TRBD2 matching 13 bases. Germline-derived CDR1 and CDR2 are MNHEY and SVGEGT. The CDR3 runs to 15 residues. Losses at the gene ends were 6 bases for V and 3 bases for J; bases not matched to a gene: 4.

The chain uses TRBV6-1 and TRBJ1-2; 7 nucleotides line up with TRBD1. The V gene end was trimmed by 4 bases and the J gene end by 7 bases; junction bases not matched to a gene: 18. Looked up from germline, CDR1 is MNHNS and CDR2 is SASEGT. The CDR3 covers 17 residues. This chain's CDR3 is CASSVRQGPWLEGGYTF. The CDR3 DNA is TGTGCCAGCAGTGTAAGACAGGGCCCCTGGCTTGAGGGTGGCTACACCTTC.